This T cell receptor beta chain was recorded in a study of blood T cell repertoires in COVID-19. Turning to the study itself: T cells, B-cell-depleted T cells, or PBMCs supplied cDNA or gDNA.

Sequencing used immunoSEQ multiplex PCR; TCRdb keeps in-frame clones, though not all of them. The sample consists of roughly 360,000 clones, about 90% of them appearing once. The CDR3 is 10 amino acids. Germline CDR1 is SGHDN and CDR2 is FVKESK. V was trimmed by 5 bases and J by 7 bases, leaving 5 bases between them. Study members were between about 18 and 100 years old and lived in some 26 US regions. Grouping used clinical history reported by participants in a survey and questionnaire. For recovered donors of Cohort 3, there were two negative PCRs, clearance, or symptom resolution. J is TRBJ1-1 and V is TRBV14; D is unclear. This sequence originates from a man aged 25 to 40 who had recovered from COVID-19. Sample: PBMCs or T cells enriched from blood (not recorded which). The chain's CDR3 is CASSIIEAFF. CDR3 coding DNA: TGTGCCAGCAGCATTATTGAAGCTTTCTTT.